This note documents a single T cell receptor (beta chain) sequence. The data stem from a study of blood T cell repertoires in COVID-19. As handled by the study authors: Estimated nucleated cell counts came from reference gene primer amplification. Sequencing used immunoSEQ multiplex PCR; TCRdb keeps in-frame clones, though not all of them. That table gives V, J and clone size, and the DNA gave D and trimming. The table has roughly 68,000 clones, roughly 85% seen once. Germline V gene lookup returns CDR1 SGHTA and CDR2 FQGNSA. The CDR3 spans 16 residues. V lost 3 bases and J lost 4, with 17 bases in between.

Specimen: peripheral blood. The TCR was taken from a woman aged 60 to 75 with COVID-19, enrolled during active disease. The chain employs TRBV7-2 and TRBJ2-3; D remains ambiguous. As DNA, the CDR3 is TGTGCCAGCAGCTTCCACGGGTCCGGGTCAGCAGATACGCAGTATTTT. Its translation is CASSFHGSGSADTQYF.